One and the same sample provided the 18 T cell receptor beta chains below, sequenced in a study of T cells expressing NK-cell markers. TCRdb re-called the 5' RACE reads and shows each CDR3 protein once, DNA omitted. The table for this sample gives about 380,000 distinct CDR3 sequences. What was sequenced was blood T cells: a sorted CD56 or NKG2C T cell subset, CD4+ or CD8+ T cells, or bulk PBMC T cells (not recorded which). These receptors were obtained from a man aged 18-75 years in good health.

The genes are TRBV5-6 and TRBJ2-1; TCRdb's D gene call, TRBD1, goes unchecked for lack of DNA. Germline-derived CDR1 and CDR2 are SGHDT and YYEEEE. The CDR3 consists of 12 residues. This CDR3 reads CASKKGGDEQFF. Using reference TRBV5-6 and TRBJ2-1 for the parts outside the CDR3, the full variable domain is DAGVTQSPTHLIKTRGQQVTLRCSPKSGHDTVSWYQQALGQGPQFIFQYYEEEERQRGNFPDRFSGHQFPNYSSELNVNALLLGDSALYLCASKKGGDEQFFGPGTRLTVL.

The chain couples TRBV5-1 to TRBJ2-1; absent DNA, TCRdb's TRBD1 call cannot be checked. There are 14 residues in the CDR3. CDR1 is SGHRS and CDR2 is YFSETQ in the germline V gene. CDR3 sequence reads: CASIGGGLDNEQFF.

The chain is built from TRBV12-3 or TRBV12-4 and TRBJ2-2; with no DNA, the TCRdb D assignment of TRBD2 cannot be verified. CDR3 length equals 17 residues. The CDR3 loop is CASSLGRDTVDTGELFF.

The chain combines TRBV25-1 with TRBJ2-3; TCRdb lists TRBD2, though no DNA is available to test this call. Germline CDR1 is MGHDK and CDR2 is SYGVNS. The CDR3 covers 15 residues. The CDR3 loop reads CASSPRGTNTDTQYF.

J is TRBJ1-1 and V is TRBV21-1; TCRdb names TRBD1, which stays unverified in the absence of DNA. TRBV21-1 is labeled a pseudogene. The CDR3 has 15 amino acids. The CDR3 here is CASSKGPFQGASAFF.

The CDR3 loop reads CASSLGGIGETQYF. The gene calls are TRBV7-7 and TRBJ2-5; TCRdb selects TRBD2, and the lack of DNA leaves this call unchecked. Germline V gene data show CDR1 as SSHAT and CDR2 as FNYEAQ (reference sequence). CDR3 length equals 14 residues. The full variable domain, with the rest looked up from reference TRBV7-7 and TRBJ2-5, is GAGVSQSPRYKVTKRGQDVTLRCDPISSHATLYWYQQALGQGPEFLTYFNYEAQPDKSGLPSDRFSAERPEGSISTLTIQRTEQRDSAMYRCASSLGGIGETQYFGPGTRLLVL.

The V call is TRBV29-1, the J call TRBJ2-1; TCRdb lists TRBD1, though no DNA is available to test this call. CDR3 length: 13 amino acids. Germline CDR1 is SQVTM and CDR2 is ANQGSEA. CDR3: CSADRVFLNEQFF.

The chain carries TRBV6-5 and TRBJ2-2; no DNA is available, so the TRBD2 call from TCRdb remains unchecked. The CDR3 is 18 residues long. The germline CDR1 and CDR2 sequences are MNHEY and SVGAGI. CDR3 residues: CASSYSLAGGANTGELFF.

The chain recombines TRBV7-9 with TRBJ1-1. The CDR3 loop spans 15 amino acids. Germline CDR1 SEHNR, CDR2 FQNEAQ (reference sequence). CDR3 amino acids: CASSLLTGFVTEAFF.

This sequence joins TRBV11-2 and TRBJ1-1; TCRdb's D call of TRBD1 is untestable without DNA. Germline-derived CDR1 and CDR2 are SGHAT and FQNNGV. This CDR3 contains 13 residues. The CDR3 loop is CASRQTGGGEAFF.

V and J are TRBV29-1 and TRBJ1-1. Germline CDR1 and CDR2: SQVTM and ANQGSEA. The CDR3 is 13 residues long. The CDR3 is CSVARNEDTEAFF.

The rearrangement links TRBV5-1 to TRBJ1-5; the TCRdb D gene call, TRBD1, has no DNA to confirm it. Per germline, CDR1 SGHRS and CDR2 YFSETQ. CDR3 length: 16 amino acids. This CDR3 is CASTAPRVSSNQPQHF.

The genes are TRBV4-2 and TRBJ2-7; TCRdb names TRBD2, which stays unverified in the absence of DNA. CDR1 is LGHNA, CDR2 YNFKEQ, per germline. This CDR3 is built from 15 residues. CDR3 in amino acids: CASSSRTSGIYEQYF.

The gene calls are TRBV27 and TRBJ2-1; TCRdb names TRBD2, which stays unverified in the absence of DNA. Germline CDR1 reads MNHEY; CDR2 reads SMNVEV (reference sequence). This CDR3 is 16 amino acids long. The CDR3 sequence is CASSLQLAGAYNEQFF.

The genes are TRBV5-1 and TRBJ2-7; the D gene TCRdb calls, TRBD2, cannot be checked with no DNA. The CDR3 contains 14 residues. Per germline, CDR1 SGHRS and CDR2 YFSETQ. CDR3 sequence reads: CASSLREGAWEQYF.

The V call is TRBV6-5, the J call TRBJ2-1; TCRdb's assignment of TRBD1 cannot be checked, as there is no DNA. The CDR3 sequence is 16 residues long. Looked up from germline, CDR1 is MNHEY and CDR2 is SVGAGI. CDR3 loop: CASSYSGPSNGYEQFF.

This rearrangement joins TRBV6-1 to TRBJ2-7; TCRdb's D call, TRBD1, is unchecked because there is no DNA. Germline loops: CDR1 MNHNS, CDR2 SASEGT. This CDR3 region has 14 residues. The CDR3 reads CASSTQGYTYEQYF.

CDR3 in amino acids: CATSPRTGTLSGNTIYF. The rearrangement links TRBV15 to TRBJ1-3; TCRdb outputs TRBD1, but without DNA this stays unchecked. The CDR3 is 17 amino acids. CDR1 and CDR2 from the germline V gene are LNHNV and YYDKDF (reference sequence). Drawing the rest from reference TRBV15 and TRBJ1-3, the complete variable domain is DAMVIQNPRYQVTQFGKPVTLSCSQTLNHNVMYWYQQKSSQAPKLLFHYYDKDFNNEADTPDNFQSRRPNTSFCFLDIRSPGLGDTAMYLCATSPRTGTLSGNTIYFGEGSWLTVV.